This TCR beta chain was found in a study of T cell responses to AZD1222 COVID-19 vaccine. Study-level results: CD4 TCRs linked to vaccination spanned spike, dominating at 160-218 and 743-854. Most donors were white British, females outnumbered males, and clonal diversity was possibly underestimated. Among AZD1222 vaccinees, only six or seven were seropositive at baseline.

Note on this clone: Its specificity is unknown.

Looked up from germline, CDR1 is ENHRY and CDR2 is SYGVKD. Deletions cut 0 bases from V and 7 bases from J, with 22 bases between. This CDR3 is 19 amino acids long. Sequencing used immunoSEQ multiplex PCR; TCRdb keeps in-frame clones, though not all of them. The table includes some 140,000 clones, 80% to 95% detected once. Second doses that came at about 4 or about 12 weeks were put together. The rearrangement uses TRBV10-3 and TRBJ1-6; weak D call: TRBD1 (5 bases). The sequence came from an adult who received the AZD1222 COVID-19 vaccine. Sample: peripheral blood, taken 28 days after the second AZD1222 dose. For the CDR3, the DNA is TGTGCCATCAGTGAGTCGGGTTGGGGGGTAGGGAAGCGAAATTCACCCCTCCACTTT. Residues: CAISESGWGVGKRNSPLHF.